This record concerns one TCR beta chain sequence. Antigen unknown. One end of the junction fails to match germline, which may point to a read error. This CDR3 contains 14 residues. Germline CDR1 SGHRS, CDR2 YFSETQ. The sequenced template was cDNA made from the entire isolated RNA. Using immunoSEQ multiplex PCR, the repertoire was profiled, and TCRdb retains in-frame clones only, with some absent. The profile shows about 140,000 clones, less than 10% of them singletons. This sample is part of a study of beta chain features in type 1 diabetes. Findings and limits, study-wide: It was possible that PCR favored shorter templates, equally so in patients and controls. Among type 1 diabetes patients, VDJ junctions had fewer insertions and more deletions.

The chain links TRBV5-1 to TRBJ1-1; D is undetermined. This TCR was sampled from a woman between 35 and 50 years old in good health. The sequenced sample was central memory CD4+ T cells from blood. CDR3 amino acids: CASSLQVLNTEAVF. CDR3 DNA sequence: TGCGCCAGCAGCTTGCAGGTGTTGAACACTGAAGCTGTCTTT.